The sequence of this T cell receptor (beta chain) was determined in a study of Graves' ophthalmopathy and Graves' hyperthyroidism. In germline, CDR1 is SNHLY, CDR2 FYNNEI. The V end lost 10 bases, the J end lost 5 bases, and 12 bases lay between the germline ends. The CDR3 contains 13 residues. Using RNA transcripts, the TCR beta CDR3 regions were amplified. HTBI-primed first-round RT-PCR preceded second-round multiplex PCR. TCRdb fed the multiplex PCR reads into MiXCR, producing one record per CDR3 protein. The table lists under 350,000 distinct CDR3 sequences, about a sixth of them singletons. The PBMCs had their origin in around 10 ml of fresh peripheral blood.

This sequence was found in an adult man with Graves' ophthalmopathy. The sequenced material came from peripheral blood. The chain joins TRBV2 to TRBJ1-6; D uncertain. The CDR3 protein is CAKQRTNNSPLHF. Here the CDR3 DNA reads TGTGCCAAACAGCGGACTAATAATTCACCCCTCCACTTT.